Presented here are 28 T cell receptor beta chains from one specimen sequenced in a study of blood T cell repertoires in COVID-19. Measured with immunoSEQ multiplex PCR; TCRdb has only the in-frame clones, and not every one. The sample consists of fewer than 200,000 clones, around 87% of them appearing once. The material sequenced was PBMCs or T cells enriched from blood (not recorded which). These receptor sequences come from a woman between 40 and 55 years old in a cohort exposed to, infected with or recovered from COVID-19 (not recorded which).

The genes are TRBV6-2 or TRBV6-3 and TRBJ2-7; TRBD1 matches 10 bases. Germline V gene lookup returns CDR1 MNHEY and CDR2 SVGEGT. The V gene end was trimmed by 2 bases and the J gene end by 2 bases; junction bases not matched to a gene: 3. The CDR3 has 15 amino acids. CDR3 coding DNA: TGTGCCAGCAGTTACACCGGGACAGGGGCCTACGAGCAGTACTTC. Protein sequence: CASSYTGTGAYEQYF.

This chain joins TRBV30 and TRBJ2-7; 9 bases line up with TRBD2. CDR1 is GTSNPN and CDR2 is SVGIG in the germline V gene (reference sequence). The CDR3 is made up of 13 amino acids. Trimming took 8 bases from V and 3 from J; bases not matched to a gene: 8. CDR3 protein: CAGLLAGRYEQYF. The CDR3 coding sequence is TGTGCCGGATTACTAGCGGGTCGCTACGAGCAGTACTTC.

The chain combines TRBV7-8 with TRBJ1-1; the D gene is possibly TRBD1 (5 bases). Germline V CDR1 and CDR2: SGHVS, FQNEAQ. This CDR3 comprises 14 residues. The V end lost 0 bases, the J end lost 7 bases, and 12 bases lay between the germline ends. CDR3 nucleotide sequence: TGTGCCAGCAGCTTAGCAGGGGAGGTACTTGAAGCTTTCTTT. This codes for CASSLAGEVLEAFF. The variable domain in full, completed from reference TRBV7-8 and TRBJ1-1, reads GAGVSQSPRYKVAKRGQDVALRCDPISGHVSLFWYQQALGQGPEFLTYFQNEAQLDKSGLPSDRFFAERPEGSVSTLKIQRTQQEDSAVYLCASSLAGEVLEAFFGQGTRLTVV.

The CDR3 loop reads CASSLAEVAGRYF. Written as DNA, the CDR3 is TGTGCCAGCAGTTTAGCGGAGGTAGCGGGTCGGTATTTT. The chain carries TRBV12-3 or TRBV12-4 and TRBJ2-3, with 7 bases identical to TRBD2. The CDR3 sequence is 13 residues long. V shed 0 bases and J 14 bases; nucleotides not matched to a gene: 8.

The chain joins TRBV2 to TRBJ2-5; tentatively, D is TRBD2 (6 bases). CDR3 size: 13 residues. Germline CDR1 reads SNHLY; CDR2 reads FYNNEI. Between the trimmed V and J ends, which lost 8 bases and 4 bases, there was a span of 14 bases. Here the CDR3 DNA reads TGTGCCAGCTGCAAGGAGGGACGAGAGACCCAGTACTTC. It encodes CASCKEGRETQYF.

V is TRBV5-1 and J is TRBJ2-3, with 10 bases matching TRBD2. V gave up 4 bases and J gave up 0 bases; unmatched junction bases: 8. CDR1 is SGHRS, CDR2 YFSETQ, per germline. The CDR3 totals 17 residues. CDR3 nucleotides: TGCGCCAGCAGCCCTTCGACTAGCGGGTTTAGCACAGATACGCAGTATTTT. Translating it yields CASSPSTSGFSTDTQYF.

CDR3 in DNA: TGTGCCAGCAGTTTACTACAGGGATCGGAAGCTTTCTTT. As protein: CASSLLQGSEAFF. The chain employs TRBV28 and TRBJ1-1; D is possibly TRBD1 (6 bases). Trimming left V 2 bases short and J 8 bases short, with 12 bases between. Germline CDR1 is MDHEN and CDR2 is SYDVKM. The CDR3 runs 13 residues.

This sequence joins TRBV12-3 or TRBV12-4 and TRBJ1-1; no clear D gene. The CDR3 has 12 amino acids. With 3 bases removed from V and 3 bases from J, the gap between germline ends came to 5 bases. The CDR3 is CASSFSYTEAFF. As DNA, the CDR3 is TGTGCCAGCAGTTTCTCGTACACTGAAGCTTTCTTT.

Written as DNA, the CDR3 is TGCGCCAGCAGCCAGCATCTTTCCGGCGGGAGTATGGGGTACCAAGAGACCCAGTACTTC. This gives the protein CASSQHLSGGSMGYQETQYF. The chain uses TRBV4-3 and TRBJ2-5, with TRBD2 identical over 7 bases. This CDR3 has 20 residues. Germline CDR1 reads LGHNA; CDR2 reads YSLEER. The V segment lost 3 bases and the J segment 0 bases; nucleotides outside the gene matches: 19.

The chain has TRBV6-5 and TRBJ2-7; D is ambiguous. Looked up from germline, CDR1 is MNHEY and CDR2 is SVGAGI. Deletions cut 6 bases from V and 1 base from J, with 7 bases between. The CDR3 sequence is 12 residues long. The CDR3 spells CASSPGSYEQYF. DNA for the CDR3: TGTGCCAGCAGCCCCGGGTCCTACGAGCAGTACTTC.

This clone turned up a few times. V gene TRBV29-1 combines with J gene TRBJ1-4; the D is unclear. Trimming cost V 6 bases and J 4 bases, with 15 bases left between them. The CDR3 consists of 14 residues. The V gene's germline CDR1 is SQVTM and CDR2 ANQGSEA. CDR3: CSVGGPGDNEKLFF. The CDR3 DNA reads as TGCAGCGTGGGTGGGCCCGGGGATAATGAAAAACTGTTTTTT.

This chain joins TRBV4-3 and TRBJ2-6; 9 bases are a match to TRBD1. Germline CDR1 LGHNA, CDR2 YSLEER. J gave up 3 bases and V 6 bases, and 6 bases lay outside the gene matches. The CDR3 spans 16 residues. Here the CDR3 reads CASSSGQGFGANVLTF. The CDR3 DNA reads as TGCGCCAGCAGTTCCGGACAGGGGTTTGGGGCCAACGTCCTGACTTTC.

This rearrangement joins TRBV6-1 to TRBJ2-3; possible D gene TRBD2, 5 bases. This CDR3 is built from 15 residues. Trimming stripped 0 bases from V and 4 bases from J, with 11 bases between. From germline, CDR1 is MNHNS and CDR2 SASEGT. The CDR3 coding sequence is TGTGCCAGCAGTGAAGCGTGGACTGAGGCAGATACGCAGTATTTT. This gives the protein CASSEAWTEADTQYF.

The chain couples TRBV5-4 to TRBJ2-3; the D is unclear. Germline CDR1 reads SGHNT; CDR2 reads YYREEE (reference sequence). The CDR3 is 14 amino acids. V shed 2 bases and J shed 2 bases, with 9 bases lying between them. The CDR3 DNA sequence: TGTGCCAGCAGCTTCGAGGCGAACACAGATACGCAGTATTTT. This gives the protein CASSFEANTDTQYF.

The chain's CDR3 is CAAGTVSNEQFF. CDR3 in DNA: TGTGCCGCGGGGACAGTTAGCAATGAGCAGTTCTTC. The chain combines TRBV6-5 with TRBJ2-1; perhaps TRBD1 as D (7 bases). CDR1 MNHEY and CDR2 SVGAGI come from the germline V gene. This CDR3 is 12 amino acids long. V lost 11 bases, J lost 6 bases, and 14 bases lay in between.

The chain couples TRBV7-8 to TRBJ1-5, with TRBD1 identical over 7 bases. Germline V gene data show CDR1 as SGHVS and CDR2 as FQNEAQ. With 3 bases clipped from V and 5 bases from J, the junction kept 7 bases outside the gene matches. The CDR3 totals 15 residues. The CDR3 here is CASSLVGGAHQPQHF. The CDR3 DNA reads as TGTGCCAGCAGCTTGGTAGGGGGCGCCCATCAGCCCCAGCATTTT.

The chain is built from TRBV7-8 and TRBJ1-5; D gene unclear. Trimming cost V 1 base and J 2 bases, with 6 bases left between them. Per the germline V gene, CDR1 is SGHVS and CDR2 is FQNEAQ. CDR3 length: 14 amino acids. The DNA of the CDR3 is TGTGCCAGCAGCTTAGAGCTAGGCAATCAGCCCCAGCATTTT. Its protein is CASSLELGNQPQHF. Looking up the rest from reference TRBV7-8 and TRBJ1-5 gives the full variable domain: GAGVSQSPRYKVAKRGQDVALRCDPISGHVSLFWYQQALGQGPEFLTYFQNEAQLDKSGLPSDRFFAERPEGSVSTLKIQRTQQEDSAVYLCASSLELGNQPQHFGDGTRLSIL.

The CDR3 loop is CASSAHGGGNMEPQHF. As DNA, the CDR3 is TGTGCCAGCAGTGCCCATGGGGGGGGGAATATGGAGCCCCAGCATTTT. This chain connects TRBV27 to TRBJ1-5; TRBD1 might be the D (5 bases). V lost 5 bases and J 8 bases, leaving 22 bases between the germline ends. This CDR3 contains 16 residues. The germline V gene has CDR1 MNHEY and CDR2 SMNVEV (reference sequence).

The CDR3 here is CASSQVAGGINQPQHF. The CDR3 nucleotides are TGCGCCAGCAGCCAAGTCGCAGGGGGCATCAATCAGCCCCAGCATTTT. The chain recombines TRBV4-1 with TRBJ1-5; 8 nucleotides match TRBD1. The germline V gene encodes CDR1 MGHRA and CDR2 YSYEKL. This CDR3 is 16 amino acids long. The V gene end was trimmed by 1 base and the J gene end by 3 bases; junction bases not matched to a gene: 5.

The chain couples TRBV5-6 to TRBJ2-3; D gene ambiguous. V lost 2 bases to trimming and J lost 2 bases, with 12 bases between them. Germline V gives CDR1 SGHDT, CDR2 YYEEEE. The length of the CDR3 is 15 residues. The CDR3 loop is CASSLSAQNTDTQYF. The CDR3 DNA sequence: TGTGCCAGCAGCTTATCAGCGCAGAACACAGATACGCAGTATTTT.

The chain links TRBV28 to TRBJ1-4, with a weak D call TRBD1 (6 bases). The germline CDR1 and CDR2 sequences are MDHEN and SYDVKM. The CDR3 runs 20 residues. V was shortened by 2 bases and J by 2 bases, with 24 bases between the two germline ends. The CDR3 coding sequence is TGTGCCAGCAGTTTAAGGGGTCCAGCTCTACTCAGGGGCACTAATGAAAAACTGTTTTTT. Translated: CASSLRGPALLRGTNEKLFF.

The chain has TRBV9 and TRBJ2-7; 7 bases line up with TRBD2. Germline V lookup: CDR1 SGDLS, CDR2 YYNGEE. V shed 3 bases, J shed 5 bases, and the junction held 11 bases outside the gene matches. CDR3 length: 15 amino acids. CDR3: CASSAGGVNGHEQYF. DNA for the CDR3: TGTGCCAGCAGCGCGGGGGGAGTAAACGGTCACGAGCAGTACTTC.

The chain combines TRBV5-1 with TRBJ1-1; 9 nucleotides align to TRBD1. Trimming cost V 4 bases and J 2 bases; bases outside gene matches: 9. The CDR3 totals 16 residues. CDR1 is SGHRS and CDR2 is YFSETQ in the germline V gene. The CDR3 is CASSLGTGLGNTEAFF. CDR3 sequence (DNA): TGCGCCAGCAGCCTGGGGACAGGGCTGGGCAACACTGAAGCTTTCTTT.

The chain couples TRBV20-1 to TRBJ2-3; 11 nucleotides match TRBD2. J gave up 3 bases and V 3 bases, and 8 bases lay outside the gene matches. Germline assignment: CDR1 DFQATT and CDR2 SNEGSKA (reference sequence). The CDR3 totals 16 residues. In DNA, the CDR3 is TGCAGTGCTAGTTCTAGCGGGGGGATGATGACAGATACGCAGTATTTT. Encoded protein: CSASSSGGMMTDTQYF.

The CDR3 reads CATSRDRSGGRYNEQFF. The CDR3, as DNA: TGTGCCACCAGCAGAGACCGGTCGGGGGGCCGCTACAATGAGCAGTTCTTC. This rearrangement joins TRBV15 to TRBJ2-1, with D perhaps TRBD2 (7 bases). This CDR3 has 17 residues. V lost 0 bases to trimming and J lost 3 bases, with 15 bases between them. Germline CDR1 is LNHNV and CDR2 is YYDKDF (reference sequence).

This clone was found a few times. At one end, the junction sequence differs from germline, possibly due to a read error. The chain carries TRBV7-6 and TRBJ2-7, with 7 positions matching TRBD2. There are 15 residues in the CDR3. Germline V gene sequence: CDR1 SGHVS, CDR2 FNYEAQ. The DNA of the CDR3 is TGTGCCAGCAGCCTTAGTGGGGGGGACCCTAGTCGGACCTCATTC. Its translation is CASSLSGGDPSRTSF.

The V gene is TRBV4-1, the J gene TRBJ2-7; the D gene is possibly TRBD2 (5 bases). Deletions cut 3 bases from V and 0 bases from J, with 12 bases between. CDR1 is MGHRA and CDR2 is YSYEKL in the germline V gene. CDR3 size: 15 residues. CDR3 region: CASSQAPRVSYEQYF. The CDR3 DNA reads as TGCGCCAGCAGCCAGGCGCCGCGGGTCTCCTACGAGCAGTACTTC.

The chain recombines TRBV5-6 with TRBJ2-7, with a tentative D call TRBD2 (6 bases). Germline V gene data show CDR1 as SGHDT and CDR2 as YYEEEE. The CDR3 totals 15 residues. V was clipped by 0 bases and J by 6 bases, with 16 bases between them. In DNA form, the CDR3 reads TGTGCCAGCAGCTTGGTAGGACTAACCGGCGTCGAGCAGTACTTC. It specifies CASSLVGLTGVEQYF.